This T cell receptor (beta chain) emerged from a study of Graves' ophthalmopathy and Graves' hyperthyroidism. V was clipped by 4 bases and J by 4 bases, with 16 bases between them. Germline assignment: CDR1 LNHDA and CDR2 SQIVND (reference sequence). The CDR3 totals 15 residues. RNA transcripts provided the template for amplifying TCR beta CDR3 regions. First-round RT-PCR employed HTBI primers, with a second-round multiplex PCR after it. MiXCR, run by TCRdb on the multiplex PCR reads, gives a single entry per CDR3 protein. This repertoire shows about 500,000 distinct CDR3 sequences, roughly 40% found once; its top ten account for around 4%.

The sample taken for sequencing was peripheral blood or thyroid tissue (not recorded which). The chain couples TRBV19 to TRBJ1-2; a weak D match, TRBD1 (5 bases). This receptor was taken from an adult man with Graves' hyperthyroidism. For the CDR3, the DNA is TGTGCCAGTAGTACAAACCTACTGACAGTCTATGGCTACACCTTC. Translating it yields CASSTNLLTVYGYTF.